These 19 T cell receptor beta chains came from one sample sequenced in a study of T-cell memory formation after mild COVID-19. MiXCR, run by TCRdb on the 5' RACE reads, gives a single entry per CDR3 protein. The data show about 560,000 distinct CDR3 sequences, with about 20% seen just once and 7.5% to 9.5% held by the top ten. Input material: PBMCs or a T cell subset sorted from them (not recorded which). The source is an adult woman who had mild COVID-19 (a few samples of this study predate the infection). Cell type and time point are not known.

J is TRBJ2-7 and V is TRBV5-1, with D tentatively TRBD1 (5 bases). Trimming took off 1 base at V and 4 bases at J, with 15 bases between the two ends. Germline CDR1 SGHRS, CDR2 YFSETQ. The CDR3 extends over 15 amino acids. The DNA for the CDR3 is TGCGCCAGCAGCTTGACCAGGGCCGAAAGGTACGAGCAGTACTTC. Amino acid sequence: CASSLTRAERYEQYF.

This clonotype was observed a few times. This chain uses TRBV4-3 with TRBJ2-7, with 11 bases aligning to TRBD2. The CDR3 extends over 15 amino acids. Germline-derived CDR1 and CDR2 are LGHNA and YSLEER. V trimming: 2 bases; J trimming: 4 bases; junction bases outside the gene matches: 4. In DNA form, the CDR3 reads TGCGCCAGCAGCCAATTAGCGGGAGGGGATTACGAGCAGTACTTC. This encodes CASSQLAGGDYEQYF.

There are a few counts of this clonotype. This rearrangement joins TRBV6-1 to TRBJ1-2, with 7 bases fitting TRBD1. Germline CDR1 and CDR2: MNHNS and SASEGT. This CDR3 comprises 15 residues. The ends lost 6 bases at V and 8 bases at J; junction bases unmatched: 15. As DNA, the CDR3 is TGTGCCAGCAGCTTCACACAAACAGGGGACGAAGGCTACACCTTC. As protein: CASSFTQTGDEGYTF.

CDR3 protein: CASSPGQPGTGELFF. The CDR3 bases are TGTGCCAGCAGCCCCGGACAGCCGGGCACCGGGGAGCTGTTTTTT. The chain uses TRBV11-2 and TRBJ2-2, with D possibly matching TRBD1 (6 bases). The CDR3 contains 15 residues. With 5 bases removed from V and 4 bases from J, the gap between germline ends came to 14 bases. CDR1 SGHAT and CDR2 FQNNGV come from the germline V gene.

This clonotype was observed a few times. CDR3 sequence: CASSPLTGRDTQYF. CDR3 sequence (DNA): TGTGCCAGCAGTCCACTGACAGGGAGAGATACGCAGTATTTT. The V and J genes are TRBV6-2 or TRBV6-3 and TRBJ2-3; 7 nucleotides agree with TRBD1. This CDR3 region has 14 residues. The germline gives CDR1 MNHEY, CDR2 SVGEGT. The ends lost 5 bases at V and 5 bases at J; junction bases unmatched: 7.

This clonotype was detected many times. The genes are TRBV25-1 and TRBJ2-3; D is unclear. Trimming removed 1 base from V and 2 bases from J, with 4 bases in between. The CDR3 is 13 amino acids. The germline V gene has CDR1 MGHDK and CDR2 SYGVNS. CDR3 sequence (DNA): TGTGCCAGCAGTGAATCCCTCACAGATACGCAGTATTTT. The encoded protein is CASSESLTDTQYF. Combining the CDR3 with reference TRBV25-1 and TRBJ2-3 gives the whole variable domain EADIYQTPRYLVIGTGKKITLECSQTMGHDKMYWYQQDPGMELHLIHYSYGVNSTEKGDLSSESTVSRIRTEHFPLTLESARPSHTSQYLCASSESLTDTQYFGPGTRLTVL.

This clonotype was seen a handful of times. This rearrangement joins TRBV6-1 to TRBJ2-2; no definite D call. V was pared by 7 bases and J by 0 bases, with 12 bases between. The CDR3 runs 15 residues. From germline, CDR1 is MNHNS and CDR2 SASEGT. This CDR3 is CASISAVTNTGELFF. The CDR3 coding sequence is TGTGCCAGCATCTCAGCAGTGACGAACACCGGGGAGCTGTTTTTT.

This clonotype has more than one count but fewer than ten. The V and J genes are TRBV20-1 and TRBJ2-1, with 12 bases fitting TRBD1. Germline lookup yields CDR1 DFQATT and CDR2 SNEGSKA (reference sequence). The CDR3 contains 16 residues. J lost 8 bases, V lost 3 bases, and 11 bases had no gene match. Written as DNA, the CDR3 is TGCAGTGCTAGCCCTGCTGGGGACAGGGGGCAGTATGAGCAGTTCTTC. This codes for CSASPAGDRGQYEQFF.

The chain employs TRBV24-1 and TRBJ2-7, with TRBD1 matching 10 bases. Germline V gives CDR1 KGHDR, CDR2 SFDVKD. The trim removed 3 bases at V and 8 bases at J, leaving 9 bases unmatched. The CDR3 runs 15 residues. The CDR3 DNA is TGTGCCACCAGTGATCCCCGACAGGGGGCAGGGAAGCAGTACTTC. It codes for CATSDPRQGAGKQYF.

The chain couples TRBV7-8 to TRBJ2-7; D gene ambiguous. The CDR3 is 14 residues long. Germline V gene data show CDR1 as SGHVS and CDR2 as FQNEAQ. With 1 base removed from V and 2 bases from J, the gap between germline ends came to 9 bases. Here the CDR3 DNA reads TGTGCCAGCAGCTTAGAGGTCGGAACCTACGAGCAGTACTTC. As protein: CASSLEVGTYEQYF.

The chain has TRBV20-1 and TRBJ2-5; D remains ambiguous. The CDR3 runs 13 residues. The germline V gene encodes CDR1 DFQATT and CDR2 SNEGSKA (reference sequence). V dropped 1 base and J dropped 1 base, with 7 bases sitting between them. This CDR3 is CSARVRSQETQYF. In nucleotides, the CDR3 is TGCAGTGCTAGAGTTCGGAGCCAAGAGACCCAGTACTTC.

The DNA of the CDR3 is TGCAGTGCTAGTCCCGGGGGGGCGCCGGGCACCGGGGAGCTGTTTTTT. This encodes CSASPGGAPGTGELFF. This rearrangement joins TRBV20-1 to TRBJ2-2; 8 bases are shared with TRBD2. V shed 3 bases, J shed 4 bases, and the junction held 10 bases outside the gene matches. Germline CDR1 and CDR2: DFQATT and SNEGSKA (reference sequence). The CDR3 contains 16 residues.

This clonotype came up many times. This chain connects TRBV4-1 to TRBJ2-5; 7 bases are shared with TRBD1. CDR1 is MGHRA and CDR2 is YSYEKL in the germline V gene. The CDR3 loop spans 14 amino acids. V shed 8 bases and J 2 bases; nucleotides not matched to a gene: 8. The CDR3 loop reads CASGDRDRQETQYF. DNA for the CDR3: TGCGCCAGCGGGGACCGGGACAGACAAGAGACCCAGTACTTC.

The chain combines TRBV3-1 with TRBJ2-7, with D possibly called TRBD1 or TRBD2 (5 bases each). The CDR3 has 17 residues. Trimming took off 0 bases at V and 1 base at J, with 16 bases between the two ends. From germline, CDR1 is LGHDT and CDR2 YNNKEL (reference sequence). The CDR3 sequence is CASSQDPVGTVSYEQYF. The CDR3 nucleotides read TGTGCCAGCAGCCAAGATCCCGTCGGGACGGTGTCCTACGAGCAGTACTTC.

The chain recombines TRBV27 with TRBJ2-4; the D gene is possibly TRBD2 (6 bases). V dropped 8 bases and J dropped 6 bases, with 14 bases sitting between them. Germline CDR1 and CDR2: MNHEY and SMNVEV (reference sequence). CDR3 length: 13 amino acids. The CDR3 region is CASQPGTLNIQYF. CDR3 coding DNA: TGTGCCAGCCAACCCGGGACTCTAAACATTCAGTACTTC.

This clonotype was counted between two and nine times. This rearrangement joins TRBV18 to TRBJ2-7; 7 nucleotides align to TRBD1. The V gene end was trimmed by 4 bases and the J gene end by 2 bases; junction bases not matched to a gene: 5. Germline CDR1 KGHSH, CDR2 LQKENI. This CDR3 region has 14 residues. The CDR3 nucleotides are TGTGCCAGCTCACGCGGACAGGATCCCTACGAGCAGTACTTC. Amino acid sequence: CASSRGQDPYEQYF. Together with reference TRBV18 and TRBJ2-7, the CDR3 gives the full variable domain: NAGVMQNPRHLVRRRGQEARLRCSPMKGHSHVYWYRQLPEEGLKFMVYLQKENIIDESGMPKERFSAEFPKEGPSILRIQQVVRGDSAAYFCASSRGQDPYEQYFGPGTRLTVT.

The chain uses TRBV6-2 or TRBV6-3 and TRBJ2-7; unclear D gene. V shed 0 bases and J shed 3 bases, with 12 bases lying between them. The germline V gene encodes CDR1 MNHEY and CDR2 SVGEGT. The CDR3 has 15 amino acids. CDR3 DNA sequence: TGTGCCAGCAGTTACTCGAAACAGCTAGACTACGAGCAGTACTTC. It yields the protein CASSYSKQLDYEQYF.

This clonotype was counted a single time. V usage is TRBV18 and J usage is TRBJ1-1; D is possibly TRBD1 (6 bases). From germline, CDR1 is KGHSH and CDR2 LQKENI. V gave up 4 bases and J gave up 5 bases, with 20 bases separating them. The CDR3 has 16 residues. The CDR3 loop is CASSLDRRGLGTEAFF. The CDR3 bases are TGTGCCAGCTCACTAGACAGGCGGGGGCTTGGGACTGAAGCTTTCTTT. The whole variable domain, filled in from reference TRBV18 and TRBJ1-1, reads NAGVMQNPRHLVRRRGQEARLRCSPMKGHSHVYWYRQLPEEGLKFMVYLQKENIIDESGMPKERFSAEFPKEGPSILRIQQVVRGDSAAYFCASSLDRRGLGTEAFFGQGTRLTVV.

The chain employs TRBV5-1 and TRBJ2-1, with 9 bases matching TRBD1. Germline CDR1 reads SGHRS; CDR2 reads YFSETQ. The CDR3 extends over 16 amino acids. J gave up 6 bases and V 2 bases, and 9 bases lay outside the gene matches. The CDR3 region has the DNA TGCGCCAGCAGCTTAGTTGAGAGGACAGGGGTCAATGAGCAGTTCTTC. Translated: CASSLVERTGVNEQFF. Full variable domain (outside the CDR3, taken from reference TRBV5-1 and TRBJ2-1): KAGVTQTPRYLIKTRGQQVTLSCSPISGHRSVSWYQQTPGQGLQFLFEYFSETQRNKGNFPGRFSGRQFSNSRSEMNVSTLELGDSALYLCASSLVERTGVNEQFFGPGTRLTVL.